The 3 T cell receptor beta chains given below trace back to one sample, sequenced in a study of T cell changes during pregnancy in multiple sclerosis. Sequenced by immunoSEQ multiplex PCR; TCRdb stores in-frame clones only, minus some. Here the sample spans almost 50,000 clones, over 90% being singletons. The material was peripheral blood, obtained after pregnancy. The receptors here all came from a female donor with multiple sclerosis, enrolled in a pregnancy study.

The chain links TRBV15 to TRBJ1-2; D is unresolved. Trimming removed 8 bases from V and 4 bases from J, with 14 bases in between. The CDR3 contains 13 residues. Germline V gene data show CDR1 as LNHNV and CDR2 as YYDKDF (reference sequence). This chain's CDR3 is CATGQVDGYGYTF. The CDR3 coding sequence is TGTGCCACCGGTCAGGTCGACGGCTATGGCTACACCTTC.

The chain carries TRBV30 and TRBJ2-3, with D tentatively TRBD2 (6 bases). Per germline, CDR1 GTSNPN and CDR2 SVGIG (reference sequence). V was clipped by 5 bases and J by 3 bases, with 6 bases between them. The CDR3 sequence is 11 residues long. The CDR3 DNA reads as TGTGCCTGGGGGGGGACAGATACGCAGTATTTT. It translates to CAWGGTDTQYF.

The chain uses TRBV5-4 and TRBJ2-1, with TRBD1 identical over 12 bases. Germline CDR1 is SGHNT and CDR2 is YYREEE (reference sequence). The CDR3 totals 16 residues. The ends lost 1 base at V and 8 bases at J; junction bases unmatched: 7. CDR3 region: CASSLSPGQGAYEQFF. CDR3 nucleotide sequence: TGTGCCAGCAGCTTGAGTCCGGGACAGGGGGCCTATGAGCAGTTCTTC.